These T cell receptor beta chains were read from a single sample in a study of OX40 agonist ivuxolimab in advanced cancers. The table came from immunoSEQ multiplex PCR; TCRdb's copy has only in-frame clones and leaves some out. The sample records about 58,000 clones, approximately 75% being singletons. This specimen consisted of CD4+ or CD8+ T cells sorted from blood, obtained in a trial of the OX40 agonist ivuxolimab. These receptors originate from an adult with an advanced solid tumor such as melanoma, head and neck, liver or kidney cancer. Both conserved end residues are part of each CDR3. The order of the fields is D gene, V gene, clone size, J gene, CDR3 protein, CDR3 DNA. The D gene is left open where the match is weak. The size entry is marked missing in some rows and otherwise reads once, few, many or a size class.

D gene: TRBD2; V gene: TRBV6-5; clone size: NA; J gene: TRBJ2-3; CDR3 protein: CASSRASGGIDTQYF; CDR3 DNA: TGTGCCAGCAGCAGGGCTAGCGGGGGAATCGATACGCAGTATTTT
D gene: TRBD1; V gene: TRBV5-6; clone size: NA; J gene: TRBJ2-1; CDR3 protein: CASSKGGTGYLLNEQFF; CDR3 DNA: TGTGCCAGCAGCAAAGGGGGGACAGGCTACCTCCTCAATGAGCAGTTCTTC
D gene: NA; V gene: TRBV5-4; clone size: NA; J gene: TRBJ1-6; CDR3 protein: CASRDLGRNSPLHF; CDR3 DNA: TGTGCCAGCAGAGATTTAGGTCGTAATTCACCCCTCCACTTT
D gene: TRBD1; V gene: TRBV7-9; clone size: NA; J gene: TRBJ1-4; CDR3 protein: CATPSWDRASEKLFF; CDR3 DNA: TGTGCCACCCCGTCGTGGGACAGGGCTAGTGAAAAACTGTTTTTT
D gene: TRBD1; V gene: TRBV11-2; clone size: NA; J gene: TRBJ1-2; CDR3 protein: CASSPGTGGPFSF; CDR3 DNA: TGTGCCAGCAGCCCAGGGACAGGGGGACCCTTTTCCTTC
D gene: NA; V gene: TRBV5-4; clone size: NA; J gene: TRBJ2-7; CDR3 protein: CASSSPATYEQYF; CDR3 DNA: TGTGCCAGCAGCTCCCCCGCTACCTACGAGCAGTACTTC
D gene: NA; V gene: TRBV7-7; clone size: few; J gene: TRBJ1-6; CDR3 protein: CASSQDNNSPLHF; CDR3 DNA: TGTGCCAGCAGCCAGGACAATAATTCACCCCTCCACTTT
D gene: TRBD1; V gene: TRBV7-9; clone size: NA; J gene: TRBJ2-7; CDR3 protein: CASSLPDRPSYEQYF; CDR3 DNA: TGTGCCAGCAGCTTACCGGACAGGCCCTCCTACGAGCAGTACTTC
D gene: NA; V gene: TRBV10-3; clone size: few; J gene: TRBJ1-6; CDR3 protein: CAVWGGDSPLHF; CDR3 DNA: TGTGCCGTTTGGGGGGGGGATTCACCCCTCCACTTT
D gene: NA; V gene: TRBV6-1; clone size: NA; J gene: TRBJ2-7; CDR3 protein: CASSDSSKPPYEQYF; CDR3 DNA: TGTGCCAGCAGTGACTCTTCCAAGCCTCCCTACGAGCAGTACTTC
D gene: NA; V gene: TRBV13; clone size: NA; J gene: TRBJ2-6; CDR3 protein: CASTPGGGSANVLTF; CDR3 DNA: TGTGCCAGCACCCCCGGAGGGGGATCTGCCAACGTCCTGACTTTC
D gene: NA; V gene: TRBV2; clone size: NA; J gene: TRBJ1-5; CDR3 protein: CASSVTGSNQPQHF; CDR3 DNA: TGTGCCAGCAGTGTGACAGGTAGCAATCAGCCCCAGCATTTT
D gene: NA; V gene: TRBV15; clone size: NA; J gene: TRBJ2-2; CDR3 protein: CATSREEGELFF; CDR3 DNA: TGTGCCACCAGCAGAGAGGAAGGGGAGCTGTTTTTT
D gene: NA; V gene: TRBV6-5; clone size: few; J gene: TRBJ1-3; CDR3 protein: CASRSTGFSGNTIYF; CDR3 DNA: TGTGCCAGCAGGTCCACAGGATTCTCTGGAAACACCATATATTTT
D gene: NA; V gene: TRBV6-1; clone size: NA; J gene: TRBJ2-5; CDR3 protein: CASSEREGAHPETQYF; CDR3 DNA: TGTGCCAGCAGTGAACGGGAGGGGGCCCACCCCGAGACCCAGTACTTC
D gene: NA; V gene: TRBV6-6; clone size: NA; J gene: TRBJ2-7; CDR3 protein: CASSEIHEQYF; CDR3 DNA: TGTGCCAGCAGTGAGATCCACGAGCAGTACTTC
D gene: TRBD1; V gene: TRBV18; clone size: NA; J gene: TRBJ1-2; CDR3 protein: CASSPGQGYGYTF; CDR3 DNA: TGTGCCAGCTCACCCGGACAGGGGTATGGCTACACCTTC
D gene: TRBD1; V gene: TRBV25-1; clone size: NA; J gene: TRBJ1-2; CDR3 protein: CASSGTGGYGYTF; CDR3 DNA: TGTGCCAGCAGTGGAACAGGGGGCTATGGCTACACCTTC
D gene: TRBD1; V gene: TRBV15; clone size: NA; J gene: TRBJ2-7; CDR3 protein: CATSRSGQGTYEQYF; CDR3 DNA: TGTGCCACCAGCAGGTCGGGACAGGGGACCTACGAGCAGTACTTC
D gene: TRBD1; V gene: TRBV11-3; clone size: NA; J gene: TRBJ2-5; CDR3 protein: CASSLGQATETQYF; CDR3 DNA: TGTGCCAGCAGCCTGGGACAGGCGACCGAGACCCAGTACTTC
D gene: TRBD1; V gene: TRBV30; clone size: NA; J gene: TRBJ1-2; CDR3 protein: CAWSVKQGAHGYTF; CDR3 DNA: TGTGCCTGGAGTGTAAAACAGGGGGCCCATGGCTACACCTTC
D gene: NA; V gene: TRBV5-4; clone size: NA; J gene: TRBJ2-1; CDR3 protein: CASSLDGYNERFF; CDR3 DNA: TGTGCCAGCAGCTTGGATGGCTACAATGAGCGGTTCTTC